The 12 T cell receptor beta chains in this list originate from one sample, sequenced in a study of naive and memory T cell subsets (dated by TCRdb to about 2017). The study reported a robust and sensitive protocol to amplify, sequence and analyze TCRs, based on 3' ligation of a UMI-containing oligonucleotide to TCR cDNA. The library was built by means of 5' RACE. The instrument given in TCRdb is Illumina MiSeq. The ligated cDNA was amplified by four rounds of PCR, in which nested alpha and beta constant region primers were used together with the SP2 primer. The public reads were quality trimmed at Q25 with fastp and then assembled into clones with MiXCR by TCRdb, keeping productive beta chains. CDR3 protein sequences are deduplicated, and each keeps its most common genes and DNA. Counted in this sample were 55,000 to 70,000 distinct CDR3 sequences; 7.2% of them appeared once. Of the sample, 8% to 10% is held by the ten largest clones.

Receptors were obtained from a male donor in good health.

Many counts were recorded for this clonotype. V and J are TRBV30 and TRBJ1-2; D unclear. Germline CDR1 reads GTSNPN; CDR2 reads SVGIG (reference sequence). The CDR3 is 11 residues long. Between the trimmed V and J ends, which lost 0 bases and 6 bases, there was a span of 5 bases. For the CDR3, the DNA is TGTGCCTGGAGTGTGATTAATGGCTACACCTTC. Its translation is CAWSVINGYTF.

This clonotype was detected ten times or more. The chain combines TRBV6-5 with TRBJ1-6, with 7 nucleotides matching TRBD1. CDR3 length: 14 amino acids. The junction had 4 bases not matched to a gene; V was cut back by 4 bases and J by 7 bases. Germline loops: CDR1 MNHEY, CDR2 SVGAGI. DNA for the CDR3: TGTGCCAGCAGTTGGGACAGACGCAATTCACCCCTCCACTTT. Protein product: CASSWDRRNSPLHF.

Ten or more counts support this clonotype. V gene TRBV12-3 or TRBV12-4 combines with J gene TRBJ1-1; D is unclear. The V gene lost 8 bases and the J gene lost 5 bases, with 12 bases spanning the gap. This CDR3 has 12 residues. This chain's CDR3 is CASAEGGTEAFF. The CDR3 DNA sequence: TGTGCCAGCGCCGAAGGAGGGACTGAAGCTTTCTTT.

This clonotype was counted a few times. The chain links TRBV5-4 to TRBJ2-3, with D perhaps TRBD1 or TRBD2 (5 bases each). V lost 1 base and J 6 bases, leaving 12 bases between the germline ends. The CDR3 spans 14 residues. Germline loops: CDR1 SGHNT, CDR2 YYREEE (reference sequence). The CDR3 sequence is CASSLTMGVDTQYF. CDR3 coding DNA: TGTGCCAGCAGCTTGACCATGGGGGTCGATACGCAGTATTTT.

This clonotype was counted a few times. The V call is TRBV19, the J call TRBJ2-7, with D uncertain. The CDR3 consists of 13 residues. Germline V gene lookup returns CDR1 LNHDA and CDR2 SQIVND (reference sequence). V lost 4 bases, J lost 6 bases, and 13 bases lay in between. The CDR3 spells CASSTRMDGEQYF. The CDR3 nucleotides read TGTGCCAGTAGTACTCGGATGGACGGCGAGCAGTACTTC.

This clonotype was seen only a few times. The rearrangement links TRBV27 to TRBJ2-7, with 14 bases fitting TRBD2. This CDR3 contains 15 residues. Per germline, CDR1 MNHEY and CDR2 SMNVEV (reference sequence). V lost 7 bases to trimming and J lost 5 bases; unmatched junction nucleotides: 7. CDR3 sequence reads: CASTPTSGRGDEQYF. DNA of the CDR3: TGTGCCAGCACCCCGACTAGCGGGAGGGGCGACGAGCAGTACTTC.

The chain recombines TRBV3-1 with TRBJ2-7; tentatively, D is TRBD2 (5 bases). The CDR3 runs to 14 residues. Trimming left V 4 bases short and J 2 bases short, with 12 bases between. Germline assignment: CDR1 LGHDT and CDR2 YNNKEL (reference sequence). The CDR3 is CASSPLDSAYEQYF. DNA of the CDR3: TGTGCCAGCAGCCCCTTGGACTCCGCCTACGAGCAGTACTTC.

The sample holds many counts of this clonotype. The rearrangement links TRBV20-1 to TRBJ2-2, with 11 bases fitting TRBD2. Germline CDR1 and CDR2: DFQATT and SNEGSKA (reference sequence). The CDR3 is 18 amino acids. The J segment lost 6 bases and the V segment lost 3 bases, leaving 15 bases of the junction unmatched. The CDR3 bases are TGCAGTGCTAGCGACAGGACTAGCGGGCCAAGTGGGCCCGGGGAGCTGTTTTTT. This codes for CSASDRTSGPSGPGELFF.

The chain combines TRBV5-5 with TRBJ2-3; D is unclear. The germline V gene encodes CDR1 SGHKS and CDR2 YYEKEE (reference sequence). This CDR3 has 16 residues. Trimming removed 4 bases at V and 6 bases at J, with 21 bases between. The CDR3 is CASSQPLDSSTDTQYF. The CDR3 DNA reads TGTGCCAGCAGCCAACCTTTGGATAGCTCCACGGATACGCAGTATTTT.

This rearrangement joins TRBV7-2 to TRBJ1-6, with unresolved D. Germline lookup yields CDR1 SGHTA and CDR2 FQGNSA. The CDR3 has 16 amino acids. Trimming removed 5 bases at V and 0 bases at J, with 11 bases between. The CDR3 DNA is TGTGCCAGCAGCCGAACCGATAGCTCCTATAATTCACCCCTCCACTTT. Translating gives CASSRTDSSYNSPLHF.

This clonotype was seen more than once but under ten times. The gene calls are TRBV18 and TRBJ2-2; D is undetermined. The V gene's germline CDR1 is KGHSH and CDR2 LQKENI. The CDR3 is 14 residues long. Trimming stripped 2 bases from V and 5 bases from J, with 9 bases between. The CDR3 is CASSPEAQTGELFF. The CDR3 DNA reads TGTGCCAGCTCACCAGAAGCACAAACCGGGGAGCTGTTTTTT. Full variable domain (remainder filled in from reference TRBV18 and TRBJ2-2): NAGVMQNPRHLVRRRGQEARLRCSPMKGHSHVYWYRQLPEEGLKFMVYLQKENIIDESGMPKERFSAEFPKEGPSILRIQQVVRGDSAAYFCASSPEAQTGELFFGEGSRLTVL.

This clonotype came up many times. V and J are TRBV5-1 and TRBJ2-3; 7 nucleotides match TRBD1. CDR1 is SGHRS, CDR2 YFSETQ, per germline. This CDR3 contains 15 residues. J was trimmed by 1 base and V by 5 bases; bases with no gene match: 7. CDR3 sequence: CASSSGQYGTDTQYF. The CDR3 DNA reads as TGCGCCAGCAGTTCGGGACAGTATGGCACAGATACGCAGTATTTT.